The source of this T cell receptor (beta chain) is a study of T-cell memory formation after mild COVID-19. Using its own MiXCR run on the 5' RACE reads, TCRdb lists one record per CDR3 protein. The sample contains about 400,000 distinct CDR3 sequences, roughly a quarter of which appear only once. Losses at the gene ends were 5 bases for V and 7 bases for J; bases not matched to a gene: 18. This CDR3 is built from 17 residues. Germline V gene sequence: CDR1 SGHVS, CDR2 FNYEAQ. The chain recombines TRBV7-6 with TRBJ2-7, with 9 positions matching TRBD1. The sample was PBMCs or a T cell subset sorted from them (not recorded which). The TCR sequence derives from an adult woman who had mild COVID-19 (a few samples of this study predate the infection). Cell type and time point are not known. This CDR3 reads CASSPTWDRVRRWEQYF. The CDR3 nucleotides are TGTGCCAGCAGCCCCACCTGGGACAGGGTCCGGCGGTGGGAGCAGTACTTC.